These 20 T cell receptor beta chains share one sample of origin, sequenced in a study of cytomegalovirus exposure and HLA in healthy donors. Researchers ran the PCR with 60 Vbeta and 13 Jbeta primers. Repertoires were generated with immunoSEQ multiplex PCR, while TCRdb's copy carries only in-frame clones and drops some. The sample carries 100,000 to 150,000 clones, 55% to 75% recorded once. Specimen: PBMCs. The receptor source for this set is a man under 40 in good health and CMV-seronegative.

This clone was counted a single time. The gene calls are TRBV15 and TRBJ2-7; tentative D call: TRBD1 (6 bases). The CDR3 is 18 amino acids. V was clipped by 0 bases and J by 0 bases, with 18 bases between them. Germline V gene lookup returns CDR1 LNHNV and CDR2 YYDKDF (reference sequence). This CDR3 reads CATSRDPPTDRSSYEQYF. The CDR3 coding sequence is TGTGCCACCAGCAGAGATCCCCCAACCGACAGGAGCTCCTACGAGCAGTACTTC.

The chain carries TRBV28 and TRBJ1-5; 8 bases are a match to TRBD1. The V and J ends lost 2 bases and 5 bases, in that order; junction bases with no gene match: 8. Germline lookup yields CDR1 MDHEN and CDR2 SYDVKM. The CDR3 extends over 16 amino acids. The CDR3 DNA is TGTGCCAGCAGTTTACTCGGCAGGGGGCGAGATCAGCCCCAGCATTTT. As protein: CASSLLGRGRDQPQHF. The variable domain in full, completed from reference TRBV28 and TRBJ1-5, reads DVKVTQSSRYLVKRTGEKVFLECVQDMDHENMFWYRQDPGLGLRLIYFSYDVKMKEKGDIPEGYSVSREKKERFSLILESASTNQTSMYLCASSLLGRGRDQPQHFGDGTRLSIL.

The gene calls are TRBV5-1 and TRBJ2-3, with TRBD2 as a possible D gene (5 bases). The CDR3 has 16 residues. Per germline, CDR1 SGHRS and CDR2 YFSETQ. The V end lost 1 base, the J end lost 0 bases, and 12 bases lay between the germline ends. The CDR3 nucleotides are TGCGCCAGCAGCTTGCCCGTTACGGGGAGCACAGATACGCAGTATTTT. Amino acids: CASSLPVTGSTDTQYF.

In regard to this clone: Within the sample, other DNA sequences also encode this same CDR3. V is TRBV5-1 and J is TRBJ1-1; weak D call: TRBD1 (6 bases). Looked up from germline, CDR1 is SGHRS and CDR2 is YFSETQ. The CDR3 spans 13 residues. V lost 4 bases, J lost 8 bases, and 15 bases lay in between. CDR3: CASSQQQGTEAFF. The CDR3 DNA is TGCGCCAGCAGCCAACAACAGGGCACCGAAGCTTTCTTT.

The chain uses TRBV2 and TRBJ2-1; a possible D gene is TRBD1 (7 bases). The CDR3 consists of 14 residues. Per germline, CDR1 SNHLY and CDR2 FYNNEI. The ends were cut back, 8 bases at V and 3 bases at J, with 14 bases in the middle. Here the CDR3 reads CASVAGQIYNEQFF. CDR3 DNA sequence: TGTGCCAGCGTCGCGGGACAGATCTACAATGAGCAGTTCTTC.

This chain joins TRBV27 and TRBJ1-2; 12 bases map to TRBD1. After removal of 3 bases from V and 7 bases from J, the junction contained 15 bases not matched to a gene. Germline V lookup: CDR1 MNHEY, CDR2 SMNVEV (reference sequence). This CDR3 region has 18 residues. CDR3 in DNA: TGTGCCAGCAGTTTCGCACCACCCGGGACAGGGGGCCGGAGTGGCTACACCTTC. Translated, it gives CASSFAPPGTGGRSGYTF.

This chain links TRBV7-3 with TRBJ2-7; 8 nucleotides match TRBD1. The CDR3 length is 17 residues. V trimming: 2 bases; J trimming: 0 bases; junction bases outside the gene matches: 9. CDR1 SGHTA and CDR2 FQGTGA come from the germline V gene. The CDR3 here is CASSLRGQGVGSYEQYF. CDR3 nucleotides: TGTGCCAGCAGCTTACGAGGACAGGGTGTAGGCTCCTACGAGCAGTACTTC.

The chain combines TRBV7-2 with TRBJ2-2; weak D call: TRBD2 (7 bases). Germline V gene lookup returns CDR1 SGHTA and CDR2 FQGNSA. With 6 bases removed from V and 2 bases from J, the gap between germline ends came to 22 bases. The CDR3 is 18 residues long. CDR3 protein: CASRRRGASLSNTGELFF. In DNA, the CDR3 is TGTGCCAGCAGACGCCGGGGGGCCTCCCTATCTAACACCGGGGAGCTGTTTTTT.

The chain uses TRBV28 and TRBJ1-2, with D tentatively TRBD1 (6 bases). Germline-derived CDR1 and CDR2 are MDHEN and SYDVKM. The CDR3 loop spans 13 amino acids. V dropped 3 bases and J dropped 7 bases, with 12 bases sitting between them. The CDR3 loop reads CASSFAGVGGYTF. DNA for the CDR3: TGTGCCAGCAGTTTTGCAGGGGTGGGTGGCTACACCTTC.

V usage is TRBV5-1 and J usage is TRBJ1-4, with TRBD1 as a possible D gene (6 bases). V shed 4 bases and J shed 0 bases, with 13 bases lying between them. This CDR3 contains 16 residues. Germline V CDR1 and CDR2: SGHRS, YFSETQ. The DNA of the CDR3 is TGCGCCAGCAGCCCGTGGGACATCTCAACTAATGAAAAACTGTTTTTT. Protein: CASSPWDISTNEKLFF.

The chain links TRBV4-1 to TRBJ1-2; D unresolved. The CDR3 runs 13 residues. The V gene lost 0 bases and the J gene lost 8 bases, with 10 bases spanning the gap. CDR1 and CDR2 from the germline V gene are MGHRA and YSYEKL. CDR3 DNA: TGCGCCAGCAGCCAAGAGGGCCAGTGGGGCTACACCTTC. It codes for CASSQEGQWGYTF.

The CDR3 DNA sequence: TGTGCCAGCAGTCCCTCCCCCGGAGGGGGGGGTCCCTACGAGCAGTACTTC. This sequence encodes CASSPSPGGGGPYEQYF. The chain carries TRBV27 and TRBJ2-7; a weak D match, TRBD2 (7 bases). Trimming removed 5 bases from V and 2 bases from J, with 22 bases in between. This CDR3 contains 17 residues. Germline-derived CDR1 and CDR2 are MNHEY and SMNVEV (reference sequence).

The chain joins TRBV18 to TRBJ2-2; a weak D match, TRBD2 (5 bases). CDR3 size: 15 residues. The germline CDR1 and CDR2 sequences are KGHSH and LQKENI. V was cut by 7 bases and J by 5 bases, with 17 bases left in between. CDR3 amino acids: CASLPLGGITGELFF. CDR3 coding DNA: TGTGCCAGCTTACCCCTAGGAGGAATTACCGGGGAGCTGTTTTTT.

Here the CDR3 reads CASRSWDRGRSPLHF. As DNA, the CDR3 is TGTGCCAGCAGATCCTGGGACAGGGGGAGGTCACCCCTCCACTTT. The rearrangement links TRBV27 to TRBJ1-6; 11 bases are shared with TRBD1. V shed 6 bases and J 10 bases; nucleotides not matched to a gene: 8. The germline gives CDR1 MNHEY, CDR2 SMNVEV (reference sequence). The CDR3 spans 15 residues.

This chain uses TRBV9 with TRBJ1-2; 8 bases map to TRBD1. The trim removed 4 bases at V and 2 bases at J, leaving 4 bases unmatched. The CDR3 consists of 14 residues. Germline CDR1 SGDLS, CDR2 YYNGEE. CDR3 DNA: TGTGCCAGCAGCTGGGACAGGACGAACTATGGCTACACCTTC. The encoded protein is CASSWDRTNYGYTF.

The gene calls are TRBV2 and TRBJ1-3; D might be TRBD1 (5 bases). V was trimmed by 4 bases and J by 0 bases, leaving 10 bases between them. CDR3 length: 15 residues. CDR1 is SNHLY and CDR2 is FYNNEI in the germline V gene. CDR3 region: CASSVEGFSGNTIYF. CDR3 bases: TGTGCCAGCAGTGTGGAGGGGTTCTCTGGAAACACCATATATTTT.

This clone turned up a few times. CDR3 nucleotides: TGTGCCAGCAGCTTGGAGGGGGCGTCAGATACGCAGTATTTT. Its translation is CASSLEGASDTQYF. The V call is TRBV5-5, the J call TRBJ2-3, with TRBD1 matching over 7 bases. This CDR3 has 14 amino acids. Germline V gene data show CDR1 as SGHKS and CDR2 as YYEKEE (reference sequence). V trimming: 0 bases; J trimming: 4 bases; junction bases outside the gene matches: 2.

The chain carries TRBV5-4 and TRBJ1-3; 9 nucleotides match TRBD1. J lost 3 bases, V lost 4 bases, and 11 bases had no gene match. Germline V gene sequence: CDR1 SGHNT, CDR2 YYREEE (reference sequence). This CDR3 has 17 residues. The CDR3 bases are TGTGCCAGCAGCCCGGGACAGGGAGCGTCAGGTGGAAACACCATATATTTT. It translates to CASSPGQGASGGNTIYF.

This sequence joins TRBV27 and TRBJ2-7, with TRBD1 identical over 10 bases. With 7 bases clipped from V and 0 bases from J, the junction kept 9 bases outside the gene matches. Germline V lookup: CDR1 MNHEY, CDR2 SMNVEV (reference sequence). The CDR3 has 16 amino acids. CDR3 protein: CASKFKGQGDSYEQYF. The CDR3, as DNA: TGTGCCAGCAAATTCAAAGGACAGGGGGACTCCTACGAGCAGTACTTC.

The chain links TRBV11-2 to TRBJ2-2; 8 bases are shared with TRBD1. V shed 4 bases, J shed 7 bases, and the junction held 5 bases outside the gene matches. Germline CDR1 SGHAT, CDR2 FQNNGV. This CDR3 is 14 amino acids long. The CDR3 spells CASSSQGEGGELFF. CDR3 sequence (DNA): TGTGCCAGCAGCTCACAGGGGGAAGGCGGGGAGCTGTTTTTT. The complete variable domain, with remaining parts taken from reference TRBV11-2 and TRBJ2-2, reads EAGVAQSPRYKIIEKRQSVAFWCNPISGHATLYWYQQILGQGPKLLIQFQNNGVVDDSQLPKDRFSAERLKGVDSTLKIQPAKLEDSAVYLCASSSQGEGGELFFGEGSRLTVL.